The rows below give T cell receptor beta chains drawn from one sample of a study of cytomegalovirus exposure and HLA in healthy donors. TCRdb's table, derived via immunoSEQ multiplex PCR, lists solely in-frame clones and lacks some. The sample has about 41,000 clones; roughly 80% are singletons. Sequenced: PBMCs. These TCRs come from a man aged 50 to 59 in good health and CMV-seronegative. CDR3s include the opening cysteine and the closing phenylalanine or tryptophan. A D gene is named only where the DNA matches it firmly. The size of a clone is reported for some rows only, either as once, few or many, or as a class for expanded clones.

TRBV5-4	TRBD1	TRBJ1-1	NA	TGTGCCAGCAGCTTATACAGGGGCGCTGAAGCTTTCTTT	CASSLYRGAEAFF
TRBV4-1	TRBD2	TRBJ2-5	few	TGCGCCAGCAGCCAAGACACTAGCGGCTGGGAGACCCAGTACTTC	CASSQDTSGWETQYF
TRBV5-8	TRBD1	TRBJ1-5	NA	TGTGCCAGCAGCAGGCGGGGACAGGGGGCGAATCAGCCCCAGCATTTT	CASSRRGQGANQPQHF
TRBV19	TRBD1	TRBJ1-1	NA	TGTGCCAGTAGTATTGGGGACAGGGGCACTGAAGCTTTCTTT	CASSIGDRGTEAFF
TRBV27	NA	TRBJ1-5	NA	TGTGCCAGCAGTCCCCAGGGGCCACAGCGACTTAGCAATCAGCCCCAGCATTTT	CASSPQGPQRLSNQPQHF
TRBV21-1	NA	TRBJ1-3	NA	TGTGCCAGCAGGAGGTCAGTCGGAAACACCATATATTTT	CASRRSVGNTIYF
TRBV9	NA	TRBJ1-3	NA	TGTGCCAGCAGCGCCCAAGGGGTTTCGTGGGACACCATATATTTT	CASSAQGVSWDTIYF
TRBV9	NA	TRBJ2-1	NA	TGTGCCAGCAGCGCTCCCTCGGGGGTCAATGAGCAGTTCTTC	CASSAPSGVNEQFF
TRBV29-1	NA	TRBJ2-4	NA	TGCAGCGTTGAACTTATACGTAGGAGGAACATTCAGTACTTC	CSVELIRRRNIQYF
TRBV7-9	TRBD2	TRBJ2-2	NA	TGTGCCAGCAGCCCCCCCATTAGCGGGAGGGGTACCGGGGAGCTGTTTTTT	CASSPPISGRGTGELFF
TRBV11-3	TRBD2	TRBJ2-2	NA	TGTGCCAGCATCCCCCGGCTAGCGGGGGAGCTACACGCGAACACCGGGGAGCTGTTTTTT	CASIPRLAGELHANTGELFF
TRBV27	NA	TRBJ2-1	NA	TGTGCCAGCAAGTCCGGGACAGGCACGGGGGGGCAGTTCTTC	CASKSGTGTGGQFF
TRBV4-1	NA	TRBJ1-1	NA	TGCGCCAGCAGCCAAGCTAATAGCTTGAACACTGAAGCTTTCTTT	CASSQANSLNTEAFF
TRBV19	NA	TRBJ2-2	once	TGTGCCAGTAATTTGGGCAGGAACACCGGGGAGCTGTTTTTT	CASNLGRNTGELFF
TRBV2	TRBD2	TRBJ2-1	NA	TGTGCCAGCAGTGAATTTAAGACTAGCGGTTCCTACAATGAGCAGTTCTTC	CASSEFKTSGSYNEQFF
TRBV9	TRBD1	TRBJ2-7	NA	TGTGCCAGCAGCCCGAGTTTAACAGGGGGGGAGCAGTACTTC	CASSPSLTGGEQYF